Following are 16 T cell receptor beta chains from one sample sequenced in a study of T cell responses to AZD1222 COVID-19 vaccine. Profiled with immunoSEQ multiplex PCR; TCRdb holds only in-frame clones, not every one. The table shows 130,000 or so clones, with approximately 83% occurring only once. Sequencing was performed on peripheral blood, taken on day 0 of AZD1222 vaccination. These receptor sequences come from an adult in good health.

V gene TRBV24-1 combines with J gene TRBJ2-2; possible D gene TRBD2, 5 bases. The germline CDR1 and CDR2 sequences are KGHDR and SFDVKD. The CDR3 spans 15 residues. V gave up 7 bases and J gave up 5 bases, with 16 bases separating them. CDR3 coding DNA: TGTGCCACCAGCGGGATACGGGGTGGTACCGGGGAGCTGTTTTTT. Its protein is CATSGIRGGTGELFF.

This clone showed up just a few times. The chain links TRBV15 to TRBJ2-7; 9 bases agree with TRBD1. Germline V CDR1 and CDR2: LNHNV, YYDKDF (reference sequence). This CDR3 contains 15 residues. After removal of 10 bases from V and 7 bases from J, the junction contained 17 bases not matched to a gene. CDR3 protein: CAIKDSGTGQKEQYF. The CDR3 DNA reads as TGTGCCATCAAGGATTCCGGGACAGGGCAGAAAGAGCAGTACTTC.

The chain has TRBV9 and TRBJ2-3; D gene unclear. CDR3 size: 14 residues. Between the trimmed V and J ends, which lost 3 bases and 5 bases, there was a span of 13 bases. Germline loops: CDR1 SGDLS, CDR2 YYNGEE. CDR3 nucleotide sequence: TGTGCCAGCAGCGACCCTGCCGGTAAAGATACGCAGTATTTT. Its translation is CASSDPAGKDTQYF.

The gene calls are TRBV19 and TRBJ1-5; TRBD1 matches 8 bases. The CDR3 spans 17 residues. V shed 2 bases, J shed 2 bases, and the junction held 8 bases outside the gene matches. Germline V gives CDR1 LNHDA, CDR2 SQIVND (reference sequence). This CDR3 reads CASSIIGQGGGNQPQHF. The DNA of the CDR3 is TGTGCCAGTAGTATAATCGGACAGGGAGGTGGCAATCAGCCCCAGCATTTT.

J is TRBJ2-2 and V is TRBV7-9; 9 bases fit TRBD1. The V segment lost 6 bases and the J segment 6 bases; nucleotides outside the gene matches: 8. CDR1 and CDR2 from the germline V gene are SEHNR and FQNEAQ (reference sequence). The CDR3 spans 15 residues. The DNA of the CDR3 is TGTGCCAGCAGGCCCGGGACAGGGTCCCCCGGGGAGCTGTTTTTT. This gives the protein CASRPGTGSPGELFF.

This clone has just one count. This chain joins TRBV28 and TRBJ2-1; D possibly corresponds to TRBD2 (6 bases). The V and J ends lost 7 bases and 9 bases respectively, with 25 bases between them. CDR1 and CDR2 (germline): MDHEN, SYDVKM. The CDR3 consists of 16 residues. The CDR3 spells CASTGPGAGLWAEQFF. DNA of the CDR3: TGTGCCAGCACCGGGCCTGGTGCGGGGCTCTGGGCTGAGCAGTTCTTC.

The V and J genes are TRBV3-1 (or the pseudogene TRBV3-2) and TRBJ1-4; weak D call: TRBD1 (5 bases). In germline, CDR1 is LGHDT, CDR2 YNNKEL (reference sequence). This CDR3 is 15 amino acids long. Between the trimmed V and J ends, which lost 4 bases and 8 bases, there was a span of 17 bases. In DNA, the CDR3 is TGTGCCAGCAGCCCCGATGGGGGGGTTCGGGAAAAACTGTTTTTT. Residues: CASSPDGGVREKLFF.

CDR3 in amino acids: CAISGTQGAEDEQFF. The CDR3 nucleotides read TGTGCCATCAGTGGGACACAGGGGGCGGAGGATGAGCAGTTCTTC. The V and J genes are TRBV10-3 and TRBJ2-1; TRBD1 aligns across 9 bases. The V gene end was trimmed by 4 bases and the J gene end by 8 bases; junction bases not matched to a gene: 9. The V gene's germline CDR1 is ENHRY and CDR2 SYGVKD. The CDR3 runs 15 residues.

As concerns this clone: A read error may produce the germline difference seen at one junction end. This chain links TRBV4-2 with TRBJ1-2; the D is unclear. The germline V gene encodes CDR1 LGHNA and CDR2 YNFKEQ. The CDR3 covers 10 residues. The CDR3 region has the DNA TGTGCCGGCAGGAACTATGGCTACACCTTC. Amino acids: CAGRNYGYTF.

Written as DNA, the CDR3 is TGTGCCAGCAGTTTCAGGGTGCACACTGAAGCTTTCTTT. Translated: CASSFRVHTEAFF. The gene calls are TRBV6-5 and TRBJ1-1; possible D gene TRBD1, 5 bases. Germline CDR1 is MNHEY and CDR2 is SVGAGI. The germline V and J ends were trimmed by 4 bases and 3 bases, with 9 bases remaining between them. This CDR3 is 13 amino acids long.

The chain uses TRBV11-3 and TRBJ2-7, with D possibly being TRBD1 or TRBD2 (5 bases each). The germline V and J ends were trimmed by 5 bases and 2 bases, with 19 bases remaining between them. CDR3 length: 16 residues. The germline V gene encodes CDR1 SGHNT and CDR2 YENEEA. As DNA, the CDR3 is TGTGCCAGCAGCGTCGCCGGGACGGGGCCCGCCTACGAGCAGTACTTC. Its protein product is CASSVAGTGPAYEQYF.

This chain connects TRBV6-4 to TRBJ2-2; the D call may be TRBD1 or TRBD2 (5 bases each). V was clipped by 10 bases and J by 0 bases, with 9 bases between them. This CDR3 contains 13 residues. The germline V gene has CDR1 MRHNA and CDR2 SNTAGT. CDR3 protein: CATKGPNTGELFF. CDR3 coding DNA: TGTGCCACCAAGGGACCGAACACCGGGGAGCTGTTTTTT.

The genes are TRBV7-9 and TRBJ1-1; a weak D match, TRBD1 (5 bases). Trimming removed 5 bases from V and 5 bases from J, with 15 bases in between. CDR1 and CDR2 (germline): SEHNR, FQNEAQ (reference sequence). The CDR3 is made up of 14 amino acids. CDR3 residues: CASSRQGGETEAFF. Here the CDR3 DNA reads TGTGCCAGCAGCCGACAAGGAGGGGAGACTGAAGCTTTCTTT.

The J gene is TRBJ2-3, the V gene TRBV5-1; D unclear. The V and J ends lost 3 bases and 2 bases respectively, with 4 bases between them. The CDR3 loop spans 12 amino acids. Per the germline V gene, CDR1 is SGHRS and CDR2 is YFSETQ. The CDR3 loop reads CASSWATDTQYF. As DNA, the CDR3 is TGCGCCAGCAGCTGGGCCACAGATACGCAGTATTTT.

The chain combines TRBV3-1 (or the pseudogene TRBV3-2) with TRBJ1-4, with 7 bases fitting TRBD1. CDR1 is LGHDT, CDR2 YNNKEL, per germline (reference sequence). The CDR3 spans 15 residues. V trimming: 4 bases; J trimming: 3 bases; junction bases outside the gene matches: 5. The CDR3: CASSPRQGPNEKLFF. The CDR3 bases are TGTGCCAGCAGCCCCCGACAGGGACCTAATGAAAAACTGTTTTTT.

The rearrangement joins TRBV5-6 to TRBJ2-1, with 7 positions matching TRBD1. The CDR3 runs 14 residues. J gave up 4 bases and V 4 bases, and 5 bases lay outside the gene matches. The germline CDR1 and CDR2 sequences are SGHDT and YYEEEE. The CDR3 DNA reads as TGTGCCAGCAGCCGGGACAGCGGTTACAATGAGCAGTTCTTC. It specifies CASSRDSGYNEQFF.